Described below is a single T cell receptor beta chain sequence and its context. Antigen: not known. The sample is drawn from a study of T cell responses to AZD1222 COVID-19 vaccine. Overall study findings and caveats: After the peak T cell response, and only then, were repertoires sampled. Only six or seven AZD1222 recipients were seropositive at baseline. Once two AZD1222 doses were given, Spike-specific TCR breadth and depth went up. Most donors were white British and more were female, and clonal diversity was possibly underestimated.

Libraries were prepared by immunoSEQ multiplex PCR; TCRdb keeps only in-frame clonotypes and omits some of them. This sample has 95,000 to 150,000 clones, with 90% to 95% found just once. CDR1 and CDR2 from the germline V gene are MNHEY and SMNVEV (reference sequence). Trimming pared 0 bases from V and 0 bases from J, leaving 2 bases between. CDR3 length: 13 residues. This sequence originates from an adult who received the AZD1222 COVID-19 vaccine. The chain combines TRBV27 with TRBJ2-5; no clear D. Sequencing was performed on peripheral blood, taken 28 days after the second AZD1222 dose. The CDR3 here is CASSLSYQETQYF. In DNA form, the CDR3 reads TGTGCCAGCAGTTTATCTTACCAAGAGACCCAGTACTTC.